The present TCR beta chain was sequenced within a study of shared clonotypes between healthy human individuals. Method: immunoSEQ multiplex PCR; TCRdb's copy keeps in-frame clones and lacks some. This table has some 2,400,000 clones, approximately 96% appearing once. V was clipped by 1 base and J by 0 bases; unmatched bases: 18. CDR3 length: 20 amino acids. Germline-derived CDR1 and CDR2 are SGHNT and YYREEE (reference sequence). The chain carries TRBV5-4 and TRBJ1-1, with 7 bases aligning to TRBD1. The sample taken for sequencing was naive CD4+ T cells sorted from blood. Described subset: CD45RA+ positively selected. The receptor's source is a young man in good health. CDR3 protein: CASSLSFWRGPVRVNTEAFF. CDR3 DNA: TGTGCCAGCAGCTTGTCTTTTTGGAGGGGGCCAGTACGGGTGAACACTGAAGCTTTCTTT.